Listed below are T cell receptor beta chains from one sample, sequenced in a study of Ad26.COV2.S vaccination and SARS-CoV-2 variants. Using immunoSEQ multiplex PCR, the repertoire was profiled, and TCRdb retains in-frame clones only, with some absent. The repertoire has about 400,000 clones, around 87% of them found once; the top ten carry less than 4%. This material consisted of peripheral blood, taken in a trial of Ad26.COV2.S vaccine versus placebo. Every receptor here comes from a person aged 18-60 years who received the Ad26.COV2.S COVID-19 vaccine or a placebo. CDR3s include the opening cysteine and the closing phenylalanine or tryptophan. D genes are given only for firm matches. Size is stated for part of the rows, as once, few or many counts, or as a class when the clone is expanded.

j_call: TRBJ2-6
d_call: -
v_call: TRBV12-5
clone_size: -
cdr3_aa: CASGPRAGANVLTF
cdr3_nt: TGTGCTAGTGGCCCAAGGGCGGGGGCCAACGTCCTGACTTTC

j_call: TRBJ2-3
d_call: TRBD1
v_call: TRBV14
clone_size: -
cdr3_aa: CASGDRITDTQYF
cdr3_nt: TGTGCCAGCGGGGACAGAATTACAGATACGCAGTATTTT

j_call: TRBJ1-6
d_call: -
v_call: TRBV14
clone_size: -
cdr3_aa: CASSHRRVGTSADNSPLHF
cdr3_nt: TGTGCCAGCAGCCACAGAAGGGTTGGGACTTCCGCTGATAATTCACCCCTCCACTTT

j_call: TRBJ1-4
d_call: TRBD1
v_call: TRBV27
clone_size: -
cdr3_aa: CASSPVVWGQINEKLFF
cdr3_nt: TGTGCCAGCAGCCCCGTGGTCTGGGGACAGATCAATGAAAAACTGTTTTTT

j_call: TRBJ2-5
d_call: -
v_call: TRBV7-3
clone_size: -
cdr3_aa: CASSLAVTETQYF
cdr3_nt: TGTGCCAGCAGCTTAGCGGTTACCGAGACCCAGTACTTC

j_call: TRBJ1-1
d_call: -
v_call: TRBV16
clone_size: -
cdr3_aa: CASSQSEQVNTEAFF
cdr3_nt: TGTGCCAGCAGCCAATCGGAGCAGGTGAACACTGAAGCTTTCTTT

j_call: TRBJ2-2
d_call: -
v_call: TRBV6-2/TRBV6-3
clone_size: -
cdr3_aa: CASSLTGTGELFF
cdr3_nt: TGTGCCAGCAGTCTAACAGGGACCGGGGAGCTGTTTTTT

j_call: TRBJ1-1
d_call: -
v_call: TRBV3-1/TRBV3-2
clone_size: few
cdr3_aa: CASSQDRAHGAGAFF
cdr3_nt: TGTGCCAGCAGCCAAGATCGAGCCCACGGGGCAGGGGCTTTCTTT

j_call: TRBJ2-5
d_call: TRBD1
v_call: TRBV7-6
clone_size: -
cdr3_aa: CASSLVLRGLETQYF
cdr3_nt: TGTGCCAGCAGCTTAGTTCTGAGGGGGCTGGAGACCCAGTACTTC

j_call: TRBJ2-1
d_call: TRBD1
v_call: TRBV19
clone_size: -
cdr3_aa: CASSDPPGTGNEQFF
cdr3_nt: TGTGCCAGTAGTGACCCTCCCGGGACAGGGAATGAGCAGTTCTTC

j_call: TRBJ1-4
d_call: -
v_call: TRBV20-1
clone_size: -
cdr3_aa: CSASGQGGEKLFF
cdr3_nt: TGCAGTGCTAGTGGCCAGGGTGGTGAAAAACTGTTTTTT

j_call: TRBJ2-2
d_call: TRBD2
v_call: TRBV28
clone_size: -
cdr3_aa: CASSLGARGGNTGELFF
cdr3_nt: TGTGCCAGCAGTTTAGGGGCCCGGGGGGGTAACACCGGGGAGCTGTTTTTT

j_call: TRBJ1-1
d_call: -
v_call: TRBV5-1
clone_size: -
cdr3_aa: CASSRGARGVLTEAFF
cdr3_nt: TGCGCCAGCAGCCGAGGGGCCAGGGGAGTATTGACTGAAGCTTTCTTT

j_call: TRBJ1-5
d_call: -
v_call: TRBV6-2/TRBV6-3
clone_size: -
cdr3_aa: CASSFLVRGGNQPQHF
cdr3_nt: TGTGCCAGCAGTTTCCTGGTGAGGGGTGGCAATCAGCCCCAGCATTTT

j_call: TRBJ2-5
d_call: -
v_call: TRBV19
clone_size: once
cdr3_aa: CASSIGFSQETQYF
cdr3_nt: TGTGCCAGTAGTATAGGGTTCAGCCAAGAGACCCAGTACTTC

j_call: TRBJ2-3
d_call: TRBD1
v_call: TRBV19
clone_size: -
cdr3_aa: CVSGDRATDTQYF
cdr3_nt: TGTGTCAGCGGGGACAGGGCAACAGATACGCAGTATTTT

j_call: TRBJ2-6
d_call: -
v_call: TRBV29-1
clone_size: once
cdr3_aa: CSVVSGSGANVLTF
cdr3_nt: TGCAGCGTTGTGTCCGGCTCTGGGGCCAACGTCCTGACTTTC

j_call: TRBJ2-3
d_call: TRBD2
v_call: TRBV9
clone_size: -
cdr3_aa: CASGRAGGYTDTQYF
cdr3_nt: TGTGCCAGCGGGAGAGCGGGGGGCTACACAGATACGCAGTATTTT

j_call: TRBJ2-7
d_call: TRBD1
v_call: TRBV28
clone_size: -
cdr3_aa: CASSSRQGGTYEQYF
cdr3_nt: TGTGCCAGCAGTTCCAGACAGGGGGGGACCTACGAGCAGTACTTC

j_call: TRBJ2-1
d_call: TRBD2
v_call: TRBV4-3
clone_size: -
cdr3_aa: CASSRTSGGANEQFF
cdr3_nt: TGCGCCAGCAGCCGCACTAGCGGGGGGGCCAATGAGCAGTTCTTC

j_call: TRBJ2-1
d_call: -
v_call: TRBV9
clone_size: -
cdr3_aa: CASSPIYNEQFF
cdr3_nt: TGTGCCAGCAGCCCGATTTACAATGAGCAGTTCTTC

j_call: TRBJ1-1
d_call: -
v_call: TRBV28
clone_size: once
cdr3_aa: CATERTENTEAFF
cdr3_nt: TGTGCCACCGAGAGGACAGAAAACACTGAAGCTTTCTTT

j_call: TRBJ1-2
d_call: -
v_call: TRBV5-3
clone_size: -
cdr3_aa: CARSPGAPSGANYGYTF
cdr3_nt: TGTGCCAGAAGCCCGGGGGCCCCATCGGGAGCTAACTATGGCTACACCTTC

j_call: TRBJ2-7
d_call: TRBD1
v_call: TRBV7-9
clone_size: few
cdr3_aa: CASSSRGLEQYF
cdr3_nt: TGTGCCAGCAGCTCCAGGGGGCTCGAGCAGTACTTC

j_call: TRBJ2-3
d_call: -
v_call: TRBV7-2
clone_size: -
cdr3_aa: CASSFAGAEDTQYF
cdr3_nt: TGTGCCAGCAGCTTTGCGGGGGCAGAAGATACGCAGTATTTT

j_call: TRBJ2-3
d_call: TRBD2
v_call: TRBV18
clone_size: -
cdr3_aa: CASSPAASGSTSTDTQYF
cdr3_nt: TGTGCCAGCTCACCCGCGGCTAGCGGGTCCACTAGCACAGATACGCAGTATTTT

j_call: TRBJ1-1
d_call: TRBD1
v_call: TRBV7-8
clone_size: -
cdr3_aa: CASSPRTGGKTEAFF
cdr3_nt: TGTGCCAGCAGCCCAAGGACAGGGGGAAAAACTGAAGCTTTCTTT

j_call: TRBJ2-2
d_call: -
v_call: TRBV4-3
clone_size: -
cdr3_aa: CASSQDLRGNTGELFF
cdr3_nt: TGCGCCAGCAGCCAAGATCTGAGGGGTAACACCGGGGAGCTGTTTTTT